These 10 T cell receptor beta chains originate from one sample sequenced in a study of T cells after yellow fever vaccination. TCRdb ran MiXCR on the 5' RACE reads and lists one entry per CDR3 protein. The sample shows a few hundred thousand distinct CDR3 sequences, roughly 5.2% of them seen only once. This sample comprised CD4+ T cells sorted from PBMCs, obtained on the day of the yellow fever booster vaccination. The receptors were gathered from a man aged 18 to 29 who received the YFV17D yellow fever vaccine.

This sequence joins TRBV15 and TRBJ1-5, with 7 bases matching TRBD1. After removal of 4 bases from V and 4 bases from J, the junction contained 7 bases not matched to a gene. The length of the CDR3 is 15 residues. The germline V gene encodes CDR1 LNHNV and CDR2 YYDKDF (reference sequence). DNA for the CDR3: TGTGCCACCAGCAAAACACCGGGACAGAATCAGCCCCAGCATTTT. This codes for CATSKTPGQNQPQHF. The whole variable domain, filled in from reference TRBV15 and TRBJ1-5, reads DAMVIQNPRYQVTQFGKPVTLSCSQTLNHNVMYWYQQKSSQAPKLLFHYYDKDFNNEADTPDNFQSRRPNTSFCFLDIRSPGLGDTAMYLCATSKTPGQNQPQHFGDGTRLSIL.

The chain couples TRBV6-1 to TRBJ2-5; 8 bases are shared with TRBD2. V shed 6 bases, J shed 5 bases, and the junction held 5 bases outside the gene matches. The CDR3 contains 13 residues. The germline CDR1 and CDR2 sequences are MNHNS and SASEGT. The CDR3 protein is CASRPGGQETQYF. CDR3 in DNA: TGTGCCAGCAGGCCGGGGGGGCAGGAGACCCAGTACTTC.

This clonotype has a handful of counts. The V call is TRBV20-1, the J call TRBJ2-2; D is possibly TRBD1 (6 bases). The CDR3 length is 13 residues. Trimming stripped 6 bases from V and 6 bases from J, with 14 bases between. Germline values: CDR1 DFQATT, CDR2 SNEGSKA (reference sequence). The CDR3 loop is CSAQQGPAGELFF. The CDR3 coding sequence is TGCAGTGCACAACAGGGTCCGGCCGGGGAGCTGTTTTTT.

Only a few counts were recorded for this clonotype. The chain employs TRBV18 and TRBJ2-7, with TRBD1 matching over 9 bases. There are 15 residues in the CDR3. Germline CDR1 KGHSH, CDR2 LQKENI. The junction had 7 bases not matched to a gene; V was cut back by 4 bases and J by 3 bases. This CDR3 reads CASSRDRASSYEQYF. CDR3 nucleotides: TGTGCCAGCTCACGGGACAGGGCCAGCAGCTACGAGCAGTACTTC.

CDR3 coding DNA: TGTGCCAGCAGTCCCTCCTGGTATCAGCCCCAGCATTTT. This codes for CASSPSWYQPQHF. The V call is TRBV12-3 or TRBV12-4, the J call TRBJ1-5; no firm D call. This CDR3 spans 13 amino acids. Trimming cost V 5 bases and J 5 bases, with 10 bases left between them.

The chain carries TRBV4-1 and TRBJ1-2; D unresolved. Germline CDR1 MGHRA, CDR2 YSYEKL. V gave up 4 bases and J gave up 4 bases, with 22 bases separating them. The CDR3 has 17 residues. Here the CDR3 DNA reads TGCGCCAGCAGCCGGACCCTTATAACGACAACCGGCTATGGCTACACCTTC. Translating gives CASSRTLITTTGYGYTF.

This clonotype has a count of ten or more. V usage is TRBV5-1 and J usage is TRBJ2-3; D is ambiguous. CDR3 length equals 14 residues. Trimming stripped 1 base from V and 2 bases from J, with 8 bases between. In germline, CDR1 is SGHRS, CDR2 YFSETQ. Here the CDR3 reads CASSLRPATDTQYF. The CDR3 nucleotides read TGCGCCAGCAGCTTGCGCCCAGCCACAGATACGCAGTATTTT.

This chain joins TRBV7-2 and TRBJ2-2, with 9 positions matching TRBD2. After removal of 4 bases from V and 2 bases from J, the junction contained 8 bases not matched to a gene. This CDR3 is 17 amino acids long. Germline CDR1 and CDR2: SGHTA and FQGNSA. CDR3 in DNA: TGTGCCAGCAGCTCCAGAGCGACTAGCGGAAACACCGGGGAGCTGTTTTTT. Amino acids: CASSSRATSGNTGELFF.

This clonotype was found many times. The chain combines TRBV6-5 with TRBJ2-7; the match to TRBD2 covers 9 bases. CDR3 length: 14 amino acids. Looked up from germline, CDR1 is MNHEY and CDR2 is SVGAGI. V lost 5 bases, J lost 2 bases, and 4 bases stayed unmatched. The CDR3: CASSKTSGTYEQYF. In DNA, the CDR3 is TGTGCCAGCAGTAAGACTAGCGGCACCTACGAGCAGTACTTC.

In this sample, this clonotype turned up a few times. The V gene is TRBV6-5, the J gene TRBJ2-2; no clear D. CDR1 is MNHEY and CDR2 is SVGAGI in the germline V gene. The CDR3 length is 17 residues. V gave up 2 bases and J gave up 0 bases, with 13 bases separating them. This chain's CDR3 is CASSYPKGYANTGELFF. The CDR3 DNA sequence: TGTGCCAGCAGTTACCCCAAGGGATACGCGAACACCGGGGAGCTGTTTTTT.